This passage covers 16 T cell receptor beta chains from one sample sequenced in a study of blood T cells in healthy people across ages. A second PCR of 7 to 11 cycles used a sample-barcoded 5' primer and a J-beta primer mix. TCRdb re-called the 5' RACE reads through MiXCR, storing one row per CDR3 protein. The sample shows hundreds of thousands of distinct CDR3 sequences, 25% to 30% of them seen only once. The sample was blood. The source of these receptors is a woman at least 80 years old in good health.

This clonotype was detected a few times. An end of the junction does not agree with germline; a read error may underlie this. V is TRBV7-2 and J is TRBJ2-5; possible D gene TRBD2, 6 bases. Germline loops: CDR1 SGHTA, CDR2 FQGNSA. The CDR3 extends over 16 amino acids. The CDR3 coding sequence is TGTGCCGGCAGCTTAGGTGGTAGCGGAGGCCGTGAGACCCAGTACTTC. The encoded protein is CAGSLGGSGGRETQYF.

This clonotype was detected only a few times. This chain links TRBV11-3 with TRBJ1-2; tentatively, D is TRBD1 (5 bases). The V end lost 3 bases, the J end lost 1 base, and 9 bases lay between the germline ends. The germline CDR1 and CDR2 sequences are SGHNT and YENEEA. CDR3 length: 14 amino acids. CDR3 residues: CASSFGGVNYGYTF. As DNA, the CDR3 is TGTGCCAGCAGCTTCGGGGGGGTTAACTATGGCTACACCTTC.

This chain's CDR3 is CASRGNMNTEAFF. The CDR3 nucleotides are TGTGCCAGCAGGGGGAACATGAACACTGAAGCTTTCTTT. J is TRBJ1-1 and V is TRBV27; D not certain. CDR1 is MNHEY, CDR2 SMNVEV, per germline (reference sequence). The germline V and J ends were trimmed by 6 bases and 0 bases, with 8 bases remaining between them. There are 13 residues in the CDR3.

This clonotype was counted many times. V gene TRBV5-1 combines with J gene TRBJ2-3; 10 bases fit TRBD1. The CDR3 sequence is 15 residues long. After removal of 5 bases from V and 3 bases from J, the junction contained 6 bases not matched to a gene. The germline V gene has CDR1 SGHRS and CDR2 YFSETQ. The CDR3 loop is CASSRSGQGTDTQYF. DNA of the CDR3: TGCGCCAGCAGTCGATCGGGACAGGGGACAGATACGCAGTATTTT.

At least ten counts were recorded for this clonotype. The V gene is TRBV20-1, the J gene TRBJ2-3; 11 positions match TRBD2. The germline CDR1 and CDR2 sequences are DFQATT and SNEGSKA (reference sequence). The CDR3 runs 14 residues. Trimming at V came to 5 bases and at J to 9 bases, leaving 10 bases not matched to a gene. The CDR3 here is CSAFSGGAGGTQYF. The DNA of the CDR3 is TGCAGTGCTTTTAGCGGGGGGGCCGGTGGAACGCAGTATTTT.

Many counts were recorded for this clonotype. CDR3 nucleotide sequence: TGTGCCACCAAGACAGGGATCAATTCACCCCTCCACTTT. Amino acids: CATKTGINSPLHF. V and J are TRBV27 and TRBJ1-6, with 7 bases identical to TRBD1. Germline CDR1 MNHEY, CDR2 SMNVEV (reference sequence). This CDR3 region has 13 residues. After removal of 10 bases from V and 7 bases from J, the junction contained 7 bases not matched to a gene.

At least ten counts were recorded for this clonotype. The chain has TRBV6-2 or TRBV6-3 and TRBJ1-5, with D possibly being TRBD1 (5 bases). CDR1 and CDR2 (germline): MNHEY, SVGEGT. Trimming pared 4 bases from V and 0 bases from J, leaving 13 bases between. The CDR3 is made up of 16 amino acids. The DNA for the CDR3 is TGTGCCAGCAGTTGGGGCCAGTGGAATAGCAATCAGCCCCAGCATTTT. Its translation: CASSWGQWNSNQPQHF.

This clonotype was observed a handful of times. V is TRBV19 and J is TRBJ2-1, with TRBD2 matching 9 bases. V trimming: 4 bases; J trimming: 9 bases; junction bases outside the gene matches: 13. This CDR3 region has 16 residues. Germline-derived CDR1 and CDR2 are LNHDA and SQIVND (reference sequence). The CDR3 nucleotides are TGTGCCAGTAGTAGGGGGATAGCGGGGGCGAGGGGTGAGCAGTTCTTC. Its translation: CASSRGIAGARGEQFF.

This clonotype showed up many times. This sequence joins TRBV7-2 and TRBJ1-2; D is undetermined. Germline assignment: CDR1 SGHTA and CDR2 FQGNSA. The CDR3 spans 16 residues. V was trimmed by 7 bases and J by 7 bases, leaving 25 bases between them. The CDR3 coding sequence is TGTGCCAGCACCCAATCATATACCCGACATGCACCTGGCTACACCTTC. Translation gives CASTQSYTRHAPGYTF.

The table lists this clonotype with many counts. The rearrangement joins TRBV11-2 to TRBJ2-3; D call uncertain. Trimming stripped 4 bases from V and 2 bases from J, with 13 bases between. The CDR3 spans 15 residues. Germline CDR1 SGHAT, CDR2 FQNNGV. The CDR3 here is CASSSEFPPTDTQYF. The CDR3 DNA follows: TGTGCCAGCAGCTCCGAGTTTCCTCCCACAGATACGCAGTATTTT.

This clonotype was counted many times. The chain couples TRBV29-1 to TRBJ2-3, with D perhaps TRBD2 (5 bases). Germline V gene sequence: CDR1 SQVTM, CDR2 ANQGSEA. The CDR3 runs 12 residues. Trimming pared 3 bases from V and 6 bases from J, leaving 10 bases between. DNA for the CDR3: TGCAGCGTTGAGGGAGATAGGGATACGCAGTATTTT. This gives the protein CSVEGDRDTQYF.

The chain recombines TRBV5-1 with TRBJ1-1; 10 bases are shared with TRBD1. The CDR3 has 15 amino acids. J gave up 4 bases and V 4 bases, and 7 bases lay outside the gene matches. Germline-derived CDR1 and CDR2 are SGHRS and YFSETQ. In DNA, the CDR3 is TGCGCCAGCAGCGAGGACAGGGGGTGGACCACTGAAGCTTTCTTT. It is translated as CASSEDRGWTTEAFF.

V and J are TRBV7-9 and TRBJ1-5; a weak D match, TRBD1 (6 bases). Between the trimmed V and J ends, which lost 5 bases and 1 base, there was a span of 18 bases. The length of the CDR3 is 17 residues. In germline, CDR1 is SEHNR, CDR2 FQNEAQ (reference sequence). The CDR3 is CASSPLGLGQSNQPQHF. DNA of the CDR3: TGTGCCAGCAGCCCTCTCGGGTTGGGACAAAGCAATCAGCCCCAGCATTTT.

V usage is TRBV18 and J usage is TRBJ1-1; 7 bases are shared with TRBD1. Germline V gene lookup returns CDR1 KGHSH and CDR2 LQKENI. The CDR3 contains 16 residues. The V and J ends lost 1 base and 1 base, in that order; junction bases with no gene match: 6. In DNA, the CDR3 is TGTGCCAGCTCACCACGTGAAGGGGGCCGGAACACTGAAGCTTTCTTT. Translating it yields CASSPREGGRNTEAFF.

CDR3 amino acids: CASSSSFGANVLTF. Written as DNA, the CDR3 is TGTGCCAGCAGCTCCTCCTTCGGGGCCAACGTCCTGACTTTC. This rearrangement joins TRBV7-2 to TRBJ2-6; D unclear. V was cut by 4 bases and J by 4 bases, with 8 bases left in between. This CDR3 is built from 14 residues. From germline, CDR1 is SGHTA and CDR2 FQGNSA. Combining the CDR3 with reference TRBV7-2 and TRBJ2-6 gives the whole variable domain GAGVSQSPSNKVTEKGKDVELRCDPISGHTALYWYRQSLGQGLEFLIYFQGNSAPDKSGLPSDRFSAERTGGSVSTLTIQRTQQEDSAVYLCASSSSFGANVLTFGAGSRLTVL.

This clonotype was picked up a small number of times. The chain joins TRBV19 to TRBJ2-4, with D hard to call. Germline CDR1 and CDR2: LNHDA and SQIVND (reference sequence). Trimming removed 5 bases from V and 0 bases from J, with 23 bases in between. The CDR3 contains 19 residues. The CDR3 DNA reads as TGTGCCAGTAGTCCAAACAGCGTCCTATTGACCCAAGCCAAAAACATTCAGTACTTC. As protein: CASSPNSVLLTQAKNIQYF. Drawing the rest from reference TRBV19 and TRBJ2-4, the complete variable domain is DGGITQSPKYLFRKEGQNVTLSCEQNLNHDAMYWYRQDPGQGLRLIYYSQIVNDFQKGDIAEGYSVSREKKESFPLTVTSAQKNPTAFYLCASSPNSVLLTQAKNIQYFGAGTRLSVL.